These 5 T cell receptor beta chains originate from one sample sequenced in a study of blood T cell repertoires in COVID-19. The data were produced by immunoSEQ multiplex PCR, yet TCRdb's version contains in-frame clones alone and is incomplete. The sample yields some 300,000 clones, about nine tenths seen once. Sequencing used peripheral blood. Every receptor here comes from a woman aged 45-65 years with COVID-19, enrolled during active disease.

The genes are TRBV9 and TRBJ2-3; TRBD2 aligns across 7 bases. V lost 1 base to trimming and J lost 6 bases; unmatched junction nucleotides: 11. CDR1 and CDR2 (germline): SGDLS, YYNGEE. This CDR3 is built from 16 residues. As DNA, the CDR3 is TGTGCCAGCAGCGTACGTATTGCTCGGGGGGTCGATACGCAGTATTTT. Encoded protein: CASSVRIARGVDTQYF.

This chain connects TRBV3-1 (or the pseudogene TRBV3-2) to TRBJ2-3, with 13 bases matching TRBD2. Trimming took 4 bases from V and 0 from J; bases not matched to a gene: 4. Germline CDR1 reads LGHDT; CDR2 reads YNNKEL (reference sequence). The CDR3 totals 17 residues. CDR3 sequence reads: CASSPGTSGVSTDTQYF. The CDR3 DNA reads as TGTGCCAGCAGCCCCGGGACTAGCGGGGTCAGCACAGATACGCAGTATTTT.

V is TRBV29-1 and J is TRBJ2-7, with 10 bases identical to TRBD2. Germline V gene lookup returns CDR1 SQVTM and CDR2 ANQGSEA. The length of the CDR3 is 14 residues. V dropped 4 bases and J dropped 4; count of bases not matched to a gene: 7. CDR3 amino acids: CSVGKGGLAYEQYF. CDR3 nucleotides: TGCAGCGTTGGTAAGGGGGGACTAGCGTACGAGCAGTACTTC.

The J gene is TRBJ2-7, the V gene TRBV28, with a weak D call TRBD2 (7 bases). The CDR3 has 15 residues. In germline, CDR1 is MDHEN, CDR2 SYDVKM. V was clipped by 6 bases and J by 3 bases, with 18 bases between them. The CDR3 sequence is CASSLARGGRYEQYF. The CDR3 nucleotides are TGTGCCAGCAGCCTCGCAAGGGGGGGCCGCTACGAGCAGTACTTC.

The chain has TRBV15 and TRBJ1-2, with a possible D match to TRBD1 (6 bases). The CDR3 is 13 amino acids. With 6 bases removed from V and 6 bases from J, the gap between germline ends came to 14 bases. Germline V gives CDR1 LNHNV, CDR2 YYDKDF (reference sequence). CDR3 in amino acids: CATRPRGRDGYTF. CDR3 in DNA: TGTGCCACCAGACCAAGGGGGAGGGATGGCTACACCTTC. Filled out from reference TRBV15 and TRBJ1-2, the complete variable domain reads DAMVIQNPRYQVTQFGKPVTLSCSQTLNHNVMYWYQQKSSQAPKLLFHYYDKDFNNEADTPDNFQSRRPNTSFCFLDIRSPGLGDTAMYLCATRPRGRDGYTFGSGTRLTVV.